The 11 T cell receptor beta chains below come from one sample, sequenced in a study of cytomegalovirus exposure and HLA in healthy donors. PCR used 60 Vbeta primers and 13 Jbeta primers. Here immunoSEQ multiplex PCR was the method, and the copy in TCRdb shows in-frame clones only, minus some. The sample has tens of thousands of clones, over 75% seen once. Sequenced sample: PBMCs. Receptors were obtained from a human donor in good health.

This clone was observed a single time. The V gene is TRBV5-1, the J gene TRBJ1-5, with 9 bases fitting TRBD1. The CDR3 is made up of 18 amino acids. V shed 4 bases and J 1 base; nucleotides not matched to a gene: 12. CDR1 and CDR2 (germline): SGHRS, YFSETQ. This CDR3 reads CASSESRDRDLSNQPQHF. The DNA of the CDR3 is TGCGCCAGCAGCGAATCCCGGGACAGGGATTTGAGCAATCAGCCCCAGCATTTT.

The chain links TRBV6-4 to TRBJ1-1; D unclear. The CDR3 runs to 12 residues. V shed 0 bases and J shed 6 bases, with 5 bases lying between them. In germline, CDR1 is MRHNA, CDR2 SNTAGT. This CDR3 reads CASSDSSAEAFF. The CDR3 DNA reads as TGTGCCAGCAGTGACTCGAGTGCTGAAGCTTTCTTT.

This clone has more than one count but fewer than ten. V gene TRBV7-6 combines with J gene TRBJ1-5; D ambiguous. V was trimmed by 3 bases and J by 9 bases, leaving 9 bases between them. Germline-derived CDR1 and CDR2 are SGHVS and FNYEAQ. This CDR3 spans 12 amino acids. Here the CDR3 reads CASSFATGPQHF. CDR3 nucleotides: TGTGCCAGCAGCTTCGCTACGGGGCCCCAGCATTTT.

The V call is TRBV27, the J call TRBJ2-7, with D possibly being TRBD1 (5 bases). CDR3 length: 16 residues. Germline V gene sequence: CDR1 MNHEY, CDR2 SMNVEV (reference sequence). V lost 5 bases to trimming and J lost 1 base, with 18 bases between them. CDR3 sequence reads: CASSALSLSGSYEQYF. CDR3 DNA sequence: TGTGCCAGCAGTGCGTTATCGTTATCAGGGTCCTACGAGCAGTACTTC.

The genes are TRBV4-1 and TRBJ1-2; 11 bases are shared with TRBD1. The junction had 12 bases not matched to a gene; V was cut back by 2 bases and J by 4 bases. The length of the CDR3 is 18 residues. CDR1 and CDR2 (germline): MGHRA, YSYEKL. CDR3 sequence reads: CASSQNEGQGVTFYGYTF. The CDR3 DNA reads as TGCGCCAGCAGCCAAAATGAGGGACAGGGGGTAACATTCTATGGCTACACCTTC.

The V gene is TRBV9, the J gene TRBJ1-2, with a tentative D call TRBD1 (5 bases). This CDR3 has 13 amino acids. Germline-derived CDR1 and CDR2 are SGDLS and YYNGEE. Trimming took 0 bases from V and 7 from J, leaving 10 bases between them. The CDR3 loop is CASSVGREVGYTF. For the CDR3, the DNA is TGTGCCAGCAGCGTAGGCAGGGAGGTTGGCTACACCTTC. The full variable domain, rest sourced from reference TRBV9 and TRBJ1-2, is DSGVTQTPKHLITATGQRVTLRCSPRSGDLSVYWYQQSLDQGLQFLIQYYNGEERAKGNILERFSAQQFPDLHSELNLSSLELGDSALYFCASSVGREVGYTFGSGTRLTVV.

This chain links TRBV23-1 with TRBJ1-5, with D possibly matching TRBD1 (5 bases). TRBV23-1 is marked as an open reading frame, function uncertain. V was trimmed by 7 bases and J by 0 bases, leaving 13 bases between them. The CDR3 runs to 15 residues. The CDR3 nucleotides read TGCGCCAGCACTACAGGTGGTCATAGCAATCAGCCCCAGCATTTT. This gives the protein CASTTGGHSNQPQHF.

The chain joins TRBV6-5 to TRBJ2-1, with D perhaps matching TRBD2 (5 bases). This CDR3 has 12 amino acids. CDR1 is MNHEY, CDR2 SVGAGI, per germline. V lost 5 bases and J 12 bases, leaving 14 bases between the germline ends. CDR3 DNA sequence: TGTGCCAGCAGTGAAACCCGGGGATGGCAGTTCTTC. Translating gives CASSETRGWQFF.

This chain connects TRBV6-6 to TRBJ1-6, with TRBD1 matching 8 bases. Losses at the gene ends were 7 bases for V and 6 bases for J; bases not matched to a gene: 8. Germline loops: CDR1 MNHNY, CDR2 SVGAGI (reference sequence). This CDR3 region has 15 residues. CDR3: CASTGTGTINSPLHF. DNA of the CDR3: TGTGCCAGCACCGGGACAGGTACCATTAATTCACCCCTCCACTTT.

The V gene is TRBV28, the J gene TRBJ1-4; 8 positions match TRBD1. The J segment lost 7 bases and the V segment lost 6 bases, leaving 7 bases of the junction unmatched. The germline CDR1 and CDR2 sequences are MDHEN and SYDVKM. The CDR3 is 14 residues long. In DNA, the CDR3 is TGTGCCAGCAGGCGGACAGGGATGGGTGAAAAACTGTTTTTT. It specifies CASRRTGMGEKLFF. The full variable domain, its missing parts supplied by reference TRBV28 and TRBJ1-4, is DVKVTQSSRYLVKRTGEKVFLECVQDMDHENMFWYRQDPGLGLRLIYFSYDVKMKEKGDIPEGYSVSREKKERFSLILESASTNQTSMYLCASRRTGMGEKLFFGSGTQLSVL.

This clone was observed once. This chain connects TRBV14 to TRBJ2-7; D not certain. V was trimmed by 5 bases and J by 2 bases, leaving 13 bases between them. This CDR3 is built from 14 residues. CDR1 and CDR2 (germline): SGHDN, FVKESK. CDR3 residues: CASSAAARTYEQYF. The CDR3 bases are TGTGCCAGCAGCGCGGCGGCGAGGACCTACGAGCAGTACTTC.